The sequence of this T cell receptor beta chain was determined in a study of cytomegalovirus exposure and HLA in healthy donors. Findings and caveats of the study: A later analysis found first-cohort TCR clusters tended to co-occur in the 95 to 150 validation repertoires. Listed as cytomegalovirus-associated were 164 TCR beta chains.

The study drew the donors from its roughly 110-subject validation cohort, separate from the approximately 700-subject first cohort. Libraries were prepared by immunoSEQ multiplex PCR; TCRdb keeps only in-frame clonotypes and omits some of them. Of hundreds of thousands of clones in the sample, more than 80% were seen once. The sample holds a few counts of this clone. Its antigen remains unknown. After removal of 7 bases from V and 0 bases from J, the junction contained 6 bases not matched to a gene. The CDR3 consists of 15 residues. Germline V gene sequence: CDR1 MNHNY, CDR2 SVGAGI (reference sequence).

The clonotype comes from a woman between 18 and 30 years old in good health and CMV-seronegative. The genes are TRBV6-6 and TRBJ1-2, with 9 nucleotides matching TRBD1. Sequencing was performed on PBMCs. CDR3 DNA: TGTGCCAGCACCCTGAGGACAGGGGCTAACTATGGCTACACCTTC. As protein: CASTLRTGANYGYTF.